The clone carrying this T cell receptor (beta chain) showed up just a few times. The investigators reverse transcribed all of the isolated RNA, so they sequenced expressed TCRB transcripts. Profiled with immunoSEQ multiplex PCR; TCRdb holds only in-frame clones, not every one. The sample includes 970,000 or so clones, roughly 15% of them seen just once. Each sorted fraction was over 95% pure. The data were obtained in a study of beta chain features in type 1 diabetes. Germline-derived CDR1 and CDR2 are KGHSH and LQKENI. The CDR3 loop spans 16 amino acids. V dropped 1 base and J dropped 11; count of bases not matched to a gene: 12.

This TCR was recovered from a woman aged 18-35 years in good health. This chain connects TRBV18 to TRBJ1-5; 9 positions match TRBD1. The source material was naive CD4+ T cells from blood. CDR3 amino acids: CASSPLAGTGSLSQHF. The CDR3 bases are TGTGCCAGCTCACCACTGGCCGGGACAGGGAGCCTGTCCCAGCATTTT.